The 18 T cell receptor beta chains given below trace back to one sample, sequenced in a study of blood T cell repertoires in COVID-19. The repertoire was sequenced with immunoSEQ multiplex PCR; TCRdb's copy has only in-frame clones and lacks some. Here the sample spans over 100,000 clones, approximately 87% being singletons. Material for sequencing was peripheral blood. The source is a woman aged 55-69 years with acute or convalescent COVID-19.

Concerning this clone: This sample includes further DNA sequences coding for the same CDR3. The V and J genes are TRBV12-3 or TRBV12-4 and TRBJ1-1; D is unclear. Trimming cost V 1 base and J 1 base, with 4 bases left between them. CDR3 size: 13 residues. This CDR3 reads CASSLGQNTEAFF. In DNA, the CDR3 is TGTGCCAGCAGTTTAGGGCAGAACACTGAAGCTTTCTTT.

This chain connects TRBV28 to TRBJ2-7; 8 bases fit TRBD2. J was trimmed by 2 bases and V by 10 bases; bases with no gene match: 7. The CDR3 sequence is 13 residues long. Germline CDR1 MDHEN, CDR2 SYDVKM. CDR3 coding DNA: TGTGCCACCATCCTCGGGGGGGCCTACGAGCAGTACTTC. It is translated as CATILGGAYEQYF.

The chain combines TRBV19 with TRBJ2-7; D gene uncertain. The V and J ends lost 9 bases and 6 bases respectively, with 15 bases between them. CDR3 length: 12 amino acids. In germline, CDR1 is LNHDA, CDR2 SQIVND (reference sequence). The CDR3 loop reads CASHRRLAEQYF. The CDR3 DNA reads as TGTGCCAGCCACCGCAGGTTGGCCGAGCAGTACTTC. The variable domain in full, completed from reference TRBV19 and TRBJ2-7, reads DGGITQSPKYLFRKEGQNVTLSCEQNLNHDAMYWYRQDPGQGLRLIYYSQIVNDFQKGDIAEGYSVSREKKESFPLTVTSAQKNPTAFYLCASHRRLAEQYFGPGTRLTVT.

This clone has a handful of counts. The chain joins TRBV3-1 (or the pseudogene TRBV3-2) to TRBJ1-1; 8 nucleotides line up with TRBD1. The CDR3 runs 14 residues. Trimming removed 4 bases from V and 1 base from J; junction bases left unmatched: 2. Looked up from germline, CDR1 is LGHDT and CDR2 is YNNKEL (reference sequence). The CDR3 sequence is CASSLGQGNTEAFF. In nucleotides, the CDR3 is TGTGCCAGCAGCCTCGGACAGGGGAACACTGAAGCTTTCTTT.

This chain connects TRBV19 to TRBJ1-5; D gene uncertain. There are 14 residues in the CDR3. CDR1 is LNHDA, CDR2 SQIVND, per germline (reference sequence). The V end lost 7 bases, the J end lost 5 bases, and 15 bases lay between the germline ends. The CDR3 protein is CASNWEGSDQPQHF. Written as DNA, the CDR3 is TGTGCCAGTAACTGGGAGGGTTCGGATCAGCCCCAGCATTTT.

The V gene is TRBV6-5, the J gene TRBJ1-5; 7 nucleotides match TRBD1. The CDR3 spans 15 residues. Germline V lookup: CDR1 MNHEY, CDR2 SVGAGI. V lost 6 bases to trimming and J lost 4 bases; unmatched junction nucleotides: 9. In DNA, the CDR3 is TGTGCCAGCAGGAAATCCGGACAGGTTAATCAGCCCCAGCATTTT. Translating gives CASRKSGQVNQPQHF.

The V call is TRBV7-9, the J call TRBJ2-3, with 9 bases fitting TRBD2. Germline CDR1 is SEHNR and CDR2 is FQNEAQ (reference sequence). V lost 5 bases and J lost 4; bases outside the gene matches: 7. The CDR3 loop spans 15 amino acids. CDR3 coding DNA: TGTGCCAGCAGCGAAGCTAGCGGGGAACCAGATACGCAGTATTTT. The encoded protein is CASSEASGEPDTQYF.

This clone was seen only once. The genes are TRBV28 and TRBJ2-6; 7 bases align to TRBD1. CDR3 length equals 15 residues. Germline CDR1 is MDHEN and CDR2 is SYDVKM. V lost 6 bases and J lost 3; bases outside the gene matches: 5. CDR3 coding DNA: TGTGCCAGCAGCCTTACAGGGGTTGGGGCCAACGTCCTGACTTTC. Translation gives CASSLTGVGANVLTF.

The genes are TRBV9 and TRBJ2-2, with a possible D match to TRBD1 (6 bases). Trimming stripped 4 bases from V and 3 bases from J, with 10 bases between. Germline loops: CDR1 SGDLS, CDR2 YYNGEE. CDR3 length: 14 amino acids. The chain's CDR3 is CASSKGTHTGELFF. Written as DNA, the CDR3 is TGTGCCAGCAGCAAGGGGACACACACCGGGGAGCTGTTTTTT.

The rearrangement links TRBV3-1 (or the pseudogene TRBV3-2) to TRBJ2-7; a possible D gene is TRBD1 (6 bases). This CDR3 spans 14 amino acids. Looked up from germline, CDR1 is LGHDT and CDR2 is YNNKEL (reference sequence). The V end lost 2 bases, the J end lost 7 bases, and 15 bases lay between the germline ends. CDR3 DNA sequence: TGTGCCAGCAGCCAAAGCTACAGGGTAGGAGAGCAGTACTTC. As protein: CASSQSYRVGEQYF.

Sample share makes this clone medium-sized. One end of the junction is discordant with germline, which a read error may explain. The chain uses TRBV7-7 and TRBJ1-2, with TRBD1 matching 7 bases. The CDR3 is 14 amino acids. Per the germline V gene, CDR1 is SSHAT and CDR2 is FNYEAQ (reference sequence). The CDR3 coding sequence is TGTGCTAGCAGAATCTATCACAGGGGCTATGGCTACACCTTC. Protein sequence: CASRIYHRGYGYTF.

The chain carries TRBV19 and TRBJ1-6; TRBD1 aligns across 8 bases. The CDR3 extends over 16 amino acids. Germline V lookup: CDR1 LNHDA, CDR2 SQIVND (reference sequence). V was clipped by 4 bases and J by 10 bases; unmatched bases: 12. The CDR3 DNA sequence: TGTGCCAGTAGTACCGGGACAGGCTTCTCTGGCTCACCCCTCCACTTT. This gives the protein CASSTGTGFSGSPLHF.

This chain uses TRBV5-1 with TRBJ2-5; 13 bases line up with TRBD2. V was pared by 3 bases and J by 5 bases, with 1 base of the junction left unmatched. The germline CDR1 and CDR2 sequences are SGHRS and YFSETQ. The CDR3 spans 14 residues. The CDR3 DNA reads as TGCGCCAGCAGCTGGACTAGCGGGAGCGAGACCCAGTACTTC. Residues: CASSWTSGSETQYF.

This chain connects TRBV6-5 to TRBJ1-5; D perhaps matches TRBD1 (6 bases). The CDR3 runs to 14 residues. V gave up 6 bases and J gave up 5 bases, with 14 bases separating them. Per the germline V gene, CDR1 is MNHEY and CDR2 is SVGAGI. The CDR3, as DNA: TGTGCCAGCAGCCGGGGGGCAGCCGATCAGCCCCAGCATTTT. The encoded protein is CASSRGAADQPQHF.

This chain links TRBV30 with TRBJ1-5; D is undetermined. V was cut by 0 bases and J by 3 bases, with 6 bases left in between. The CDR3 has 13 amino acids. Germline lookup yields CDR1 GTSNPN and CDR2 SVGIG (reference sequence). The CDR3 loop reads CAWSVANNQPQHF. CDR3 nucleotide sequence: TGTGCCTGGAGTGTGGCAAACAATCAGCCCCAGCATTTT.

This rearrangement joins TRBV30 to TRBJ1-3; unclear D gene. Looked up from germline, CDR1 is GTSNPN and CDR2 is SVGIG (reference sequence). V gave up 3 bases and J gave up 0 bases, with 9 bases separating them. The CDR3 has 14 amino acids. The CDR3 loop is CAWSPTGSGNTIYF. CDR3 in DNA: TGTGCCTGGAGCCCCACGGGCTCTGGAAACACCATATATTTT.

The rearrangement links TRBV24-1 to TRBJ2-2; 8 nucleotides match TRBD1. There are 16 residues in the CDR3. Germline V lookup: CDR1 KGHDR, CDR2 SFDVKD. Trimming removed 4 bases from V and 4 bases from J; junction bases left unmatched: 7. The CDR3 is CATSDPGQGATGELFF. The CDR3 region has the DNA TGTGCCACCAGTGACCCCGGACAGGGAGCCACCGGGGAGCTGTTTTTT.

The sample holds many counts of this clone. The chain links TRBV3-1 (or the pseudogene TRBV3-2) to TRBJ2-2, with 8 bases identical to TRBD2. CDR3 length equals 16 residues. CDR1 and CDR2 (germline): LGHDT, YNNKEL (reference sequence). V dropped 4 bases and J dropped 7; count of bases not matched to a gene: 11. CDR3 sequence reads: CASSLGVAGLRGELFF. The CDR3 coding sequence is TGTGCCAGCAGCCTCGGCGTAGCGGGGTTGCGCGGGGAGCTGTTTTTT.